The text below deals with one T cell receptor beta chain. Its matching antigen is unknown. With random hexamers, roughly 0.45 to 1 ug RNA was reverse transcribed. TCRdb passed the immunoSEQ multiplex PCR reads through MiXCR, listing each CDR3 protein once. The repertoire holds approximately 230,000 distinct CDR3 sequences, with 80% to 95% as singletons. J was trimmed by 1 base and V by 5 bases; bases with no gene match: 2. Germline V gene lookup returns CDR1 MDHEN and CDR2 SYDVKM. This CDR3 spans 14 amino acids. This record comes from a study of CD8 T cells in Susac syndrome. Study outcomes and limitations: The study recognized that the number of individuals in its TCR sequencing and HLA analysis was relatively small.

The chain carries TRBV28 and TRBJ2-4, with 7 bases that match TRBD1. This receptor was identified in a human donor with multiple sclerosis. The sequencing input was CD4+ T cells from PBMCs. This CDR3 reads CASSAQGAKNIQYF. The CDR3 DNA reads TGTGCCAGCAGTGCACAGGGGGCCAAAAACATTCAGTACTTC.